This TCR beta chain was observed in a study of cytotoxic CD8 clonotypes in ibrutinib-treated CLL. Turning to the study itself: Samples averaged approximately 250,000 productive templates and 90,000 to 95,000 productive rearrangements.

About this clone: What it recognizes is unknown.

Target depth was 1 in 200,000 to 1 in 1 million T cells, about 10x per clonotype. Clones were read by immunoSEQ multiplex PCR, and TCRdb kept only the in-frame ones, dropping some. Here the sample spans some 200,000 clones, over 55% being singletons. V shed 4 bases and J 4 bases; nucleotides not matched to a gene: 2. Germline lookup yields CDR1 SQVTM and CDR2 ANQGSEA. This CDR3 comprises 13 residues. Study findings and constraints: Higher circulating CD8+ T-cell counts strongly accompanied higher baseline clonality, above age-matched healthy donors. Sampling of sustained-remission and progressing patients occurred at differing times.

The receptor's source is a human donor with chronic lymphocytic leukemia. J is TRBJ2-3 and V is TRBV29-1; TRBD1 aligns across 10 bases. Sequenced material: PBMCs, taken after 24 months of ibrutinib treatment. The CDR3 nucleotides read TGCAGCGTTGGGGACAGGGGTTCAGATACGCAGTATTTT. This codes for CSVGDRGSDTQYF.